The source of this TCR beta chain is a study of T cells in Graves' hyperthyroidism and ophthalmopathy. Looked up from germline, CDR1 is SGHVS and CDR2 is FNYEAQ. This CDR3 is built from 14 residues. The V end was cut by 8 bases, the J end by 6 bases, with 14 bases between. This clonotype appeared many times. Antigen unknown. Regions amplified from RNA transcripts were the TCR beta CDR3 regions. Carried out on the TCR CDR3, a first-round RT-PCR used the HTBI primer set. Using its own MiXCR run on the multiplex PCR reads, TCRdb lists one record per CDR3 protein. The table records about 350,000 distinct CDR3 sequences, roughly 13% of them present only once. Overall study findings and caveats: Most thyroid-expanded clonotypes above 0.001 were also found in blood. Researchers report that a 13 V-J model separated ophthalmopathy from stable hyperthyroidism.

The receptor comes from a woman between 40 and 50 years old with Graves' ophthalmopathy. This chain joins TRBV7-6 and TRBJ1-6, with a weak D call TRBD1 (5 bases). The sequencing input was blood. In DNA, the CDR3 is TGTGCCAGCGCGCCCCGGGGCAGTAATTCACCCCTCCACTTT. Amino acids: CASAPRGSNSPLHF.